The sample holds many counts of the clone carrying this TCR beta chain. The antigen remains unidentified. TCRdb re-called the RACE reads with MiXCR, one entry per CDR3 protein. Here the sample spans some 300,000 distinct CDR3 sequences, approximately 5.8% being singletons. This sample was taken from a study of human T cells and chemical hapten exposure. Study as a whole: Sensitization involved placing 2% DPC onto a 2 cm by 2 cm region of upper inner arm skin. Weekly administration of diphenylcyclopropenone to the scalp of patients continued throughout the approximately 23-week study. Upper-back patches of 0.01% DPC were read at 6 days.

General study points: Significantly more large CDR3 similarity clusters were formed by expanded TCRs than by controls.

The sample's time point: pre-sensitization, week 0. Specified treatment: therapeutic diphenylcyclopropenone sensitization with weekly scalp DPC. V shed 5 bases and J shed 7 bases, with 14 bases lying between them. Germline V lookup: CDR1 SEHNR, CDR2 FQNEAQ (reference sequence). The CDR3 contains 14 residues. The source of this sequence is a woman aged 18-29 years with alopecia areata. Some clones in this sample may be carry-over from other donors' samples. This chain uses TRBV7-9 with TRBJ1-4; a possible D gene is TRBD1 (6 bases). The source material was whole blood, sampled in connection with sensitization to the hapten diphenylcyclopropenone (DPC). The CDR3 DNA reads as TGTGCCAGCAGCAGCGGAGGGGGGACTGAAAAACTGTTTTTT. Translated, it gives CASSSGGGTEKLFF. Complete variable domain (other parts from reference TRBV7-9 and TRBJ1-4): DTGVSQNPRHKITKRGQNVTFRCDPISEHNRLYWYRQTLGQGPEFLTYFQNEAQLEKSRLLSDRFSAERPKGSFSTLEIQRTEQGDSAMYLCASSSGGGTEKLFFGSGTQLSVL.